Sequencing of this TCR beta chain was carried out in a study of blood T cells in healthy people across ages. Alongside a J-beta primer mix, a sample-barcoded 5' primer served in a second PCR lasting roughly 6 to 12 cycles. A minimum of 2.5 million CDR3-containing paired-end reads was obtained for each sample. TCRdb re-derived calls from the 5' RACE reads in MiXCR, one entry per CDR3 protein. The sample yields around 1,000,000 distinct CDR3 sequences, approximately 25% seen once. This CDR3 spans 14 amino acids. The V end was cut by 0 bases, the J end by 3 bases, with 8 bases between. Per the germline V gene, CDR1 is MGHRA and CDR2 is YSYEKL. The table lists this clonotype with many counts. This same sample was also part of a study on T cells of mothers and their children. From that second work: Addition of sample barcodes and 2-4 random nucleotides occurred through the M1S primer of the second PCR. Mothers yielded over 9 million CDR3 reads, children some 3 million each.

The sequenced material came from blood. This clonotype was sampled from a girl aged 2 to 10 in good health. This sequence joins TRBV4-1 and TRBJ2-5; perhaps TRBD2 as D (6 bases). This CDR3 reads CASSQDPGEETQYF. Here the CDR3 DNA reads TGCGCCAGCAGCCAAGACCCGGGGGAAGAGACCCAGTACTTC.